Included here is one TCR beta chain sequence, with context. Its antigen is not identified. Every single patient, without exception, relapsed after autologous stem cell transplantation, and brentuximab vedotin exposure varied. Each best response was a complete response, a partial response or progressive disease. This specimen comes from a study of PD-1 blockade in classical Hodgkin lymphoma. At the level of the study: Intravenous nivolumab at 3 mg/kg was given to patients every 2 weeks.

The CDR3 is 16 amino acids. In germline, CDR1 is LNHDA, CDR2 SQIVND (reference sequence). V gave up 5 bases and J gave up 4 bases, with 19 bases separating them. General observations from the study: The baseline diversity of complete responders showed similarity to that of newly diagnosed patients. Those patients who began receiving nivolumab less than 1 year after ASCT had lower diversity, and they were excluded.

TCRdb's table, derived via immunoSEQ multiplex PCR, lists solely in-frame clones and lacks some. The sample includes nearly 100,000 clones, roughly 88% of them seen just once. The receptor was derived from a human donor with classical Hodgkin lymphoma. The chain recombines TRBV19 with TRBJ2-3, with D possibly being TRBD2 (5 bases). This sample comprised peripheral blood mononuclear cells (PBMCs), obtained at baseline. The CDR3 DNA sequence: TGTGCCAGTAGTGGTCGTCTTGGGAGAGGTTCAGATACGCAGTATTTT. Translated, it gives CASSGRLGRGSDTQYF.